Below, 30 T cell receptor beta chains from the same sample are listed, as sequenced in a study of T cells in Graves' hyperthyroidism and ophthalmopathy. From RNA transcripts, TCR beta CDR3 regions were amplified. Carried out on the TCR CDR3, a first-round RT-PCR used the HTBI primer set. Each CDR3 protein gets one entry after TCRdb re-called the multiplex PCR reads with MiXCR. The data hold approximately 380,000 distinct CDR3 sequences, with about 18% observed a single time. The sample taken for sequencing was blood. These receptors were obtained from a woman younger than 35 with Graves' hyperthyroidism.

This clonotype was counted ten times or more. In DNA form, the CDR3 reads TGTGCCAGCAGTGAATTGGGGGAGGCCAAAAACATTCAGTACTTC. Amino acids: CASSELGEAKNIQYF. V is TRBV2 and J is TRBJ2-4, with D perhaps given as TRBD1 or TRBD2 (5 bases each). Germline-derived CDR1 and CDR2 are SNHLY and FYNNEI. This CDR3 is 15 amino acids long. Trimming removed 2 bases from V and 1 base from J, with 9 bases in between.

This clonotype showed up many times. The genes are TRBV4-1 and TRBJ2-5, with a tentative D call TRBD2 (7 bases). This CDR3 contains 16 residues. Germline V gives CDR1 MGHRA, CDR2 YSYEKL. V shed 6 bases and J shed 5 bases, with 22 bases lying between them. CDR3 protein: CASRPWGAGAAETQYF. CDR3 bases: TGCGCCAGCAGGCCCTGGGGGGCGGGGGCCGCCGAGACCCAGTACTTC.

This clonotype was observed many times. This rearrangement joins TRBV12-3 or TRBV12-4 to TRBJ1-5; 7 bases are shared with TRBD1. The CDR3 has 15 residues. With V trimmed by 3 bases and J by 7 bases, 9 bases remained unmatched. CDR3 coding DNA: TGTGCCAGCAGTTTTCTTGAGGGGGCAGGACAGCCCCAGCATTTT. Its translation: CASSFLEGAGQPQHF.

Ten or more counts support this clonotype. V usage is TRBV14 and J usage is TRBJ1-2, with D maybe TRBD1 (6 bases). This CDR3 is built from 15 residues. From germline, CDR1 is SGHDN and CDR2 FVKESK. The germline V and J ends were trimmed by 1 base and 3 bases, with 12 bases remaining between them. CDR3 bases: TGTGCCAGCAGCCAAGGGAACAGGGATCACTATGGCTACACCTTC. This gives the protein CASSQGNRDHYGYTF.

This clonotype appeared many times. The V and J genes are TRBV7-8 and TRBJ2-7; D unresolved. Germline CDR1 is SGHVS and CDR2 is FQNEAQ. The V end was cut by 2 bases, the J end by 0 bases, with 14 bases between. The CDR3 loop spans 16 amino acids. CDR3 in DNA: TGTGCCAGCAGCTTAAAGGTGTCCCGACCCTCCTACGAGCAGTACTTC. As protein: CASSLKVSRPSYEQYF.

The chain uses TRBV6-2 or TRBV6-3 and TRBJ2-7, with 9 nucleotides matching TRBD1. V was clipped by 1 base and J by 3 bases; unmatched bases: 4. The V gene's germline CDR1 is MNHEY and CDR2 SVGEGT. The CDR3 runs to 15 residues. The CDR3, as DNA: TGTGCCAGCAGTTACTATGGGACAGGGAGCTACGAGCAGTACTTC. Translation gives CASSYYGTGSYEQYF.

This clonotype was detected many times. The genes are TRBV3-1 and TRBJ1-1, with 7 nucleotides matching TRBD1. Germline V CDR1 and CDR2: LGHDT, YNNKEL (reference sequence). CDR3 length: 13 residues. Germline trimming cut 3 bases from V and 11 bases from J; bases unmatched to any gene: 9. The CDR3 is CASSQTRQGNAFF. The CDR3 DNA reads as TGTGCCAGCAGCCAGACAAGACAGGGAAACGCTTTCTTT.

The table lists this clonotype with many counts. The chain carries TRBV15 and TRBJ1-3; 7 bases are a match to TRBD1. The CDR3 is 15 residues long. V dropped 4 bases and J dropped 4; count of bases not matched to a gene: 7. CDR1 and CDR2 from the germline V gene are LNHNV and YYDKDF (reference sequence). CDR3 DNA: TGTGCCACCAGCAATAGAGACAGGGCAGGAAACACCATATATTTT. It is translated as CATSNRDRAGNTIYF. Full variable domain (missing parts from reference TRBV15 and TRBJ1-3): DAMVIQNPRYQVTQFGKPVTLSCSQTLNHNVMYWYQQKSSQAPKLLFHYYDKDFNNEADTPDNFQSRRPNTSFCFLDIRSPGLGDTAMYLCATSNRDRAGNTIYFGEGSWLTVV.

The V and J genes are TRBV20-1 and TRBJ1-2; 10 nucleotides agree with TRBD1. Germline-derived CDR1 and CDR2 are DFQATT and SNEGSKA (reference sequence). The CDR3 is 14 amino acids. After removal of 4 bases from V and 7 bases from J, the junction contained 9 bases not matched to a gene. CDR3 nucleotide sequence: TGCAGTGCTACCCGACAGGGGGCTTTGAGTGGCTACACCTTC. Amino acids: CSATRQGALSGYTF.

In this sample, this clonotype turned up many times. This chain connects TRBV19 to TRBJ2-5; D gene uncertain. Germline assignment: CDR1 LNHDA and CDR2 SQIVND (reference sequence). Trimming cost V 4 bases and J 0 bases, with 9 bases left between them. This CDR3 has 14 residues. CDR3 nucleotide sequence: TGTGCCAGTAGTAAAACAGTCAACCAAGAGACCCAGTACTTC. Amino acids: CASSKTVNQETQYF.

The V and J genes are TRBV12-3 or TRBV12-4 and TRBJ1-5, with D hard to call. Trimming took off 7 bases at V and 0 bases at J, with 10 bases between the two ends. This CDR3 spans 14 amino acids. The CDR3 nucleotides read TGTGCCAGCACCCCTGACACTAGCAATCAGCCCCAGCATTTT. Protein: CASTPDTSNQPQHF.

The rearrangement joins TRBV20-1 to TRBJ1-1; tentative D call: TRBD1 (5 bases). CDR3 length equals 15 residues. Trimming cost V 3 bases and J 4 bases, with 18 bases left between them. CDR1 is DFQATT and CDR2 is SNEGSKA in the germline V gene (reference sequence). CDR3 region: CSASIPGMESTEAFF. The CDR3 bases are TGCAGTGCTAGTATACCAGGGATGGAGAGCACTGAAGCTTTCTTT.

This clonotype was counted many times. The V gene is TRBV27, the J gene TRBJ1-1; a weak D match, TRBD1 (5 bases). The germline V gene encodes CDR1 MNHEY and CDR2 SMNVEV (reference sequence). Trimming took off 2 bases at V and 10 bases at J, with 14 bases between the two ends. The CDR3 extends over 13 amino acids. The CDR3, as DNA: TGTGCCAGCAGTTTAGCATCTTGGGGGAGAGCTTTCTTT. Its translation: CASSLASWGRAFF.

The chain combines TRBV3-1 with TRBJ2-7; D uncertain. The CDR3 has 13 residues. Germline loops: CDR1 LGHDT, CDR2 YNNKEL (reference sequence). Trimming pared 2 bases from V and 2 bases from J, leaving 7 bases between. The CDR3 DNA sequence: TGTGCCAGCAGCCAACCTAGTACCTACGAGCAGTACTTC. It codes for CASSQPSTYEQYF.

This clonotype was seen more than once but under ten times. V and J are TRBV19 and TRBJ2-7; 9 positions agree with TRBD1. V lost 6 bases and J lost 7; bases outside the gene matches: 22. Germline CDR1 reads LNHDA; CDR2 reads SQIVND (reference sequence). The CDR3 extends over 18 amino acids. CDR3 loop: CASSYNSGTGMISGEQYF. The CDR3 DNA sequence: TGTGCCAGTAGCTACAACTCCGGGACAGGGATGATCTCGGGAGAGCAGTACTTC.

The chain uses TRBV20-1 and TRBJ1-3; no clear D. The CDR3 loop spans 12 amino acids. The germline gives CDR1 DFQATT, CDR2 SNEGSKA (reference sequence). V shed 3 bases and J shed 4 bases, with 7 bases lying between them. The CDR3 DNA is TGCAGTGCTAGGTCAGGAGGAAACACCATATATTTT. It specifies CSARSGGNTIYF.

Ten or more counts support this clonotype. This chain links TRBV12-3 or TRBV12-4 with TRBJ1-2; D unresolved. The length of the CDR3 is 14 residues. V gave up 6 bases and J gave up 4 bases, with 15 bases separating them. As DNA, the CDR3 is TGTGCCAGCAGCTCACGCGCACTAGGCTATGGCTACACCTTC. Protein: CASSSRALGYGYTF.

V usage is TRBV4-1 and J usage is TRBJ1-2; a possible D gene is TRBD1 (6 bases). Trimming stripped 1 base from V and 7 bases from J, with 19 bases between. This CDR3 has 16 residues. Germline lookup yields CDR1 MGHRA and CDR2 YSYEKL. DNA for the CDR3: TGCGCCAGCAGCCAAGTTCGGGACACTCCTCGGGTTGGCTACACCTTC. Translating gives CASSQVRDTPRVGYTF.

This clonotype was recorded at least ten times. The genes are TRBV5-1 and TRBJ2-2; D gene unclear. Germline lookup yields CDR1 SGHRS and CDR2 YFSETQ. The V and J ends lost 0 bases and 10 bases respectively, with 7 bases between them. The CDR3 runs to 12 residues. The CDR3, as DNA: TGCGCCAGCAGCTTGGCGCAGCAGGAGCTGTTTTTT. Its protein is CASSLAQQELFF.

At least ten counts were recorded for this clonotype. The CDR3 nucleotides are TGTGCCAGTAGTATAGCAAGGGGCACTGAAGCTTTCTTT. It specifies CASSIARGTEAFF. V usage is TRBV19 and J usage is TRBJ1-1, with D possibly being TRBD1 (5 bases). V was clipped by 1 base and J by 4 bases, with 7 bases between them. This CDR3 contains 13 residues. From germline, CDR1 is LNHDA and CDR2 SQIVND (reference sequence).

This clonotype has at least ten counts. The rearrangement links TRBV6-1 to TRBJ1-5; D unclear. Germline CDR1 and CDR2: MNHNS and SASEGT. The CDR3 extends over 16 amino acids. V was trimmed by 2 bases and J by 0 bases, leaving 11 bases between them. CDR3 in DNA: TGTGCCAGCAGTGAACGACTGCTGGATAGCAATCAGCCCCAGCATTTT. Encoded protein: CASSERLLDSNQPQHF.

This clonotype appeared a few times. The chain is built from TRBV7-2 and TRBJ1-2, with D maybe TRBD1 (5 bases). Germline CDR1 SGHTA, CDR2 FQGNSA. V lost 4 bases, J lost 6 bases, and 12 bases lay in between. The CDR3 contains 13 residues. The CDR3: CASSSGTRDGYTF. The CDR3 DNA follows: TGTGCCAGCAGCTCAGGGACGCGAGATGGCTACACCTTC.

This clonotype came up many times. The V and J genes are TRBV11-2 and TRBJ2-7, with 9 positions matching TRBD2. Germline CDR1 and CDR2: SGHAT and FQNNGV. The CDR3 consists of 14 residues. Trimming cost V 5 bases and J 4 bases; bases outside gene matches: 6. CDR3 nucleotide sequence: TGTGCCAGCAGCGGCGGGGGGGCCTGGTACGAGCAGTACTTC. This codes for CASSGGGAWYEQYF.

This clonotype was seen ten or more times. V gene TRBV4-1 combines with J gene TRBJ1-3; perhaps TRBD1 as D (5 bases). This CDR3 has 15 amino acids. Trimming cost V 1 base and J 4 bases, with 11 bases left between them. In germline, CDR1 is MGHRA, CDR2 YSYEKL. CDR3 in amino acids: CASSQVGHVGNTIYF. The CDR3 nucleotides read TGCGCCAGCAGCCAAGTGGGGCATGTGGGAAACACCATATATTTT.

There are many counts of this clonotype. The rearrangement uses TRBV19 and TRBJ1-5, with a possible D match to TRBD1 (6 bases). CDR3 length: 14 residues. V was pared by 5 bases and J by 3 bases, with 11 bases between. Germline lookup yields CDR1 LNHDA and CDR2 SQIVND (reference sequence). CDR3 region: CASSATGSNQPQHF. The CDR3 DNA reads TGTGCCAGTAGTGCGACAGGATCCAATCAGCCCCAGCATTTT.

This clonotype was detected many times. CDR3 sequence reads: CASSFGGAGETQYF. CDR3 bases: TGTGCCAGCAGCTTCGGGGGGGCAGGGGAGACCCAGTACTTC. This chain connects TRBV7-2 to TRBJ2-5; the match to TRBD2 covers 8 bases. In germline, CDR1 is SGHTA, CDR2 FQGNSA. The V gene end was trimmed by 3 bases and the J gene end by 5 bases; junction bases not matched to a gene: 5. The CDR3 extends over 14 amino acids.

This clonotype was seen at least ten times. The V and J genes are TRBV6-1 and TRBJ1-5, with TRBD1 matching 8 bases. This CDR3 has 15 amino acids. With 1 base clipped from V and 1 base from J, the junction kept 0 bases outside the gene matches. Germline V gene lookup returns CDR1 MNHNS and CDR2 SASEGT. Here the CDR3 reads CASSEGTGSNQPQHF. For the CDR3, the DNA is TGTGCCAGCAGTGAAGGGACAGGGAGCAATCAGCCCCAGCATTTT.

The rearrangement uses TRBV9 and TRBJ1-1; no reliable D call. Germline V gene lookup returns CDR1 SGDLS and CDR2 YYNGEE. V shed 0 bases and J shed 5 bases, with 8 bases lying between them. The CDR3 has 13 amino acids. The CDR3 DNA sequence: TGTGCCAGCAGCGTAGACCTCGGGACTGAAGCTTTCTTT. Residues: CASSVDLGTEAFF.

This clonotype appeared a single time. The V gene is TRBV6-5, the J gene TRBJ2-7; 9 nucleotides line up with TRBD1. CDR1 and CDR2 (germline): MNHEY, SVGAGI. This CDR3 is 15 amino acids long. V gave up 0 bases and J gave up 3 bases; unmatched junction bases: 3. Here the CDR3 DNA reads TGTGCCAGCAGTTACTCAGTGACAGGGGGCTACGAGCAGTACTTC. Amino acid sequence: CASSYSVTGGYEQYF.

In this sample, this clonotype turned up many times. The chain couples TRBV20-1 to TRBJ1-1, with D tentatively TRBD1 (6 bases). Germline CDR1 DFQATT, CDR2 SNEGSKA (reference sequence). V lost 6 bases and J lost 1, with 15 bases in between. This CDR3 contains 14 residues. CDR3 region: CSAHQGPQNTEAFF. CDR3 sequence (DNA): TGCAGTGCACATCAGGGGCCCCAGAACACTGAAGCTTTCTTT.